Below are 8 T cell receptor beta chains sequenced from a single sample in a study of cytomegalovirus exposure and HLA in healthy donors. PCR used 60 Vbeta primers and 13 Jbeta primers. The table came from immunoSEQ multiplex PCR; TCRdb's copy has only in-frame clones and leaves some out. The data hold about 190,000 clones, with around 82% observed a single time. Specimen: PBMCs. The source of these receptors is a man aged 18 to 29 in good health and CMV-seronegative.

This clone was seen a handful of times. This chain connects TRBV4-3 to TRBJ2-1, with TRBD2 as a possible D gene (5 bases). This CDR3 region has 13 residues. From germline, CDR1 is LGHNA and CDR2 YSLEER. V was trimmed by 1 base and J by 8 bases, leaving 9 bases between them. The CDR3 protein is CASSQALDYEQFF. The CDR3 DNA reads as TGCGCCAGCAGCCAAGCTTTGGACTATGAGCAGTTCTTC.

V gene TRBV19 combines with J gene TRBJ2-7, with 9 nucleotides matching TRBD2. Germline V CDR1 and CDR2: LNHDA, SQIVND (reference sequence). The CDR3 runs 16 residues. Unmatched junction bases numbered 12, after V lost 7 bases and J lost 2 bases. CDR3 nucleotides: TGTGCCAGTACTGACGCGGCTAGCGGGGCTCCCTACGAGCAGTACTTC. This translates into CASTDAASGAPYEQYF.

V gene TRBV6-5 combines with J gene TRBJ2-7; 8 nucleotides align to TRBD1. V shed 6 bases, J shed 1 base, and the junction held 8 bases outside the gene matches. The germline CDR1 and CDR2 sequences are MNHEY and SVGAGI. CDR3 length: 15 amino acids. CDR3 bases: TGTGCCAGCAGGGGACCGGGACAGGCTTCCTACGAGCAGTACTTC. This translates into CASRGPGQASYEQYF.

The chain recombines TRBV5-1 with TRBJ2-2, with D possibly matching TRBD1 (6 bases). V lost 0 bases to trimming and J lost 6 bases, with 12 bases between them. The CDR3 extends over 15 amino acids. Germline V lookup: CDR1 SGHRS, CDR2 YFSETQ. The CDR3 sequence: CASSLDLGAPGELFF. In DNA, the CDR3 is TGCGCCAGCAGCTTGGACTTGGGGGCCCCCGGGGAGCTGTTTTTT.

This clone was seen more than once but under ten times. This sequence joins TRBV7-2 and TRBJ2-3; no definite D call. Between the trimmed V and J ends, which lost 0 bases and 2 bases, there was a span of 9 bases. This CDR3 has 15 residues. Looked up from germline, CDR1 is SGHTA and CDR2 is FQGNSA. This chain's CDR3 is CASSLAPEPTDTQYF. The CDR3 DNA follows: TGTGCCAGCAGCTTAGCCCCAGAACCCACAGATACGCAGTATTTT.

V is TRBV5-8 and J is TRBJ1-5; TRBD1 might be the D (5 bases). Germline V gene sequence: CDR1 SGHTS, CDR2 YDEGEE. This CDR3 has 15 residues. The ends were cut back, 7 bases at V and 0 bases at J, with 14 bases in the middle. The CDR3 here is CASRAGQVSNQPQHF. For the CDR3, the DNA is TGTGCCAGCCGGGCAGGGCAGGTTAGCAATCAGCCCCAGCATTTT.

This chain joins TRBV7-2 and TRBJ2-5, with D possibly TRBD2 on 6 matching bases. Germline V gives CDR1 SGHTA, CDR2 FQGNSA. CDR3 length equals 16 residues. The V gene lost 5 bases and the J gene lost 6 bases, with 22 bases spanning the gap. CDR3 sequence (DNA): TGTGCCAGCAGCCCTCCTGGGTCCGGAGGGTCTAAGACCCAGTACTTC. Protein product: CASSPPGSGGSKTQYF.

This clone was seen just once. The CDR3 protein is CASSLYGLGLNYGYTF. The DNA of the CDR3 is TGTGCCAGCAGTTTATATGGACTAGGTCTTAACTATGGCTACACCTTC. The chain combines TRBV28 with TRBJ1-2; D ambiguous. The CDR3 has 16 residues. The V end was cut by 1 base, the J end by 1 base, with 13 bases between. CDR1 is MDHEN, CDR2 SYDVKM, per germline.